This note documents a single T cell receptor (beta chain) sequence. Its antigen is unknown. No much larger clone is present one base from it, and per-base qualities are unavailable. Trimming removed 0 bases from V and 8 bases from J, leaving 20 bases between the germline ends. From its cysteine to its phenylalanine, the CDR3 spans 16 amino acids. The read is trimmed to its CDR3 DNA, 48 bases read in frame from base 1. The CDR1 and CDR2 encoded by the germline V gene are SGDLS and YYNGEE. The library came from the immunoSEQ multiplex PCR assay. The multiplex PCR relied on a mix of 60 forward primers for TCR Vbeta segments and 13 reverse primers for TCR Jbeta segments. The CDR3 region of rearranged TCR beta genes was amplified from genomic DNA with a multiplex PCR assay. The amplified TCR beta libraries were sequenced on the Illumina HiSeq System as 87-base-pair reads. As for the original processing: A later analysis counted 65 million to 90 million unique TCR beta chains across the 666 repertoires, and roughly 9.9 million of these chains were shared by at least two donors. Raw reads were error-corrected and collapsed into unique sequences by a nearest-neighbor algorithm in which closely related sequences were merged to remove PCR and sequencing errors. V, D and J gene segments were assigned by aligning CDR3 sequences to IMGT reference sequences. Each retained sequence needed at least a six-nucleotide match to both a V gene segment and a J gene segment. Rearrangements were classified as productive when the CDR3 lacked stop codons and remained in frame with V and J, and all other rearrangements were classified as non-productive. Following IMGT convention, CDR3 was defined as the stretch from the second conserved V-encoded cysteine up to the conserved J-encoded phenylalanine. The earlier analysis of roughly 590 of the donors excluded sequences that lacked an unambiguous match to a single V gene segment. In an earlier analysis of some 590 of the donors, a V segment was called functional when productive rearrangements were above 56.7%, and segregating when the standard deviation between donors exceeded 5%. A statistical classification framework was developed to diagnose cytomegalovirus status using the catalog of TCR beta chain sequences. In a later analysis, V and J genes were assigned by comparing TCR nucleotide sequences against IMGT/GENE-DB human TR gene sequences. In a later analysis, CDR3 sequences and most-parsimonious VDJ recombination scenarios were assigned using the TCRdist pipeline. In a later analysis, every TCR beta chain was defined by the combination of its CDR3 amino acid sequence and its V-gene family, and reads without a unique V-gene family were dropped. As a way to deal with suspected cross-contamination and a sequencing artifact, a later analysis dropped 592 nucleotide sequences that were highly shared and had low generation probability. In a later analysis, a clonal expansion index for each public chain was calculated from normalized within-repertoire ranks of inferred template counts. A later analysis computed generation probabilities with a VDJ recombination model fitted to out-of-frame rearrangements, and checked the results against IGoR. In a later analysis, TCR-TCR, TCR-HLA and TCR-CMV co-occurrence was scored with hypergeometric tests, and a repertoire-size bias correction was applied to TCR pairs. In a later analysis, false discovery rates were estimated by permuting HLA or CMV assignments 20 times. A later analysis grouped co-occurring TCRs with DBSCAN, adding TCRdist sequence similarity when clustering within HLA-allele-positive subsets. Repertoires with fewer than 30,000 or more than 120,000 public chains were left out of co-occurrence clustering, as were five repertoires with anomalous nucleotide sharing. The clones in this table, taken by TCRdb from immuneACCESS, are in-frame only. Not every clone is retained; where verified, under half of the shortfall comes from an unresolved V gene, and the cause of the rest is unknown. That table gives V, J and clone size, and the DNA gave D and trimming. A total of some 150,000 clones appear in this sample, roughly 73% of them only once. Roughly 0.99% of the sample comes from the top ten.

In total, 500 to 700 healthy bone marrow donors made up the cohort. Cohort members were all nominally healthy when sampled, although unrecorded immune exposures were likely present. The donor tested CMV seronegative and was one of the 352 seronegative cohort members. A peripheral blood sample was provided by each donor, and peripheral blood mononuclear cells were used for TCR beta sequencing. Genomic DNA was extracted from the blood cell samples with the Qiagen DNeasy Blood Extraction Kit. The sample comes from a study of cytomegalovirus exposure and HLA in healthy donors (TCRdb year 2017). In terms of the full investigation: An earlier analysis of 587 of the donors reported over 250 Gb of sequence data and 117 million unique TCR beta sequences obtained from approximately 180 million T cells. An early release covering just under 650 HLA-typed donors comprised roughly 300 gigabases of sequencing data and around 80 million unique TCR sequences. Among the roughly 430 genotyped donors, more than 70% belonged to the genetic ancestry cluster associated with self-reported Caucasian donors. The study was designed to test whether signatures of past pathogen exposure could be identified by cataloging public T cell receptors. The study profiled the T cell repertoires of about 720 subjects by immunosequencing and related them to cytomegalovirus serostatus. A separate validation cohort of roughly 110 different subjects was used in addition to the 666-subject first cohort. To predict cytomegalovirus infection status, the study brought together high-throughput TCR immunosequencing, statistical association of individual TCRs with disease status, and machine learning. To study patterns of TCR occurrence, a later analysis re-analyzed previously published TCR beta repertoires from 650 to 750 donors and added high-resolution HLA genotyping. Rather than drawing on any new phenotypic data, the later analysis identified candidate immune exposures from TCR beta sequences and the way those sequences occurred across donors. An earlier analysis of some 500 of the donors applied high-throughput TCR beta sequencing to assess whether each TCR beta V gene segment acted as functional or pseudogenic. Donor age, sex, ethnicity and CMV serostatus were collected together with the repertoire data. A later genetic analysis took genome-wide SNP genotypes for about three fifths of the 666 donors and used that subset as a discovery cohort. Every repertoire in the discovery cohort had been generated on one and the same sequencing platform. Class I and class II HLA loci were covered by the typing at four-digit resolution. The number of donors typed differed by locus, with about 629-640 for A, B, C, DRB1 and DQB1, 522 for DQA1, 600 to 610 for DPA1, and around 430 for DPB1. Because of strong linkage in the cohort, four to six DR-DQ haplotypes were treated as single units for association and clustering. Among a few hundred genotyped donors of the cohort, an average of approximately 250,000 unique TCR beta nucleotide sequences were sequenced per donor, roughly 18% of them non-productive. Beyond this particular receptor, the publication reports: According to a later analysis, TCR association rates differed among HLA loci, with DRB1 alleles showing the most associated TCRs and HLA-C alleles showing the fewest. When HLA alleles, especially DR and DQ, strongly co-occurred, attributing TCR associations to individual alleles was difficult. A total of 150 to 200 TCR beta chains were listed by the study as associated with cytomegalovirus. Because some donors lacked HLA typing at each locus, the association tests relied only on the typed subset. The only immune exposure information available for the cohort was CMV serostatus. Because counts were too low, 15 to 20 rarely observed V segments, including chromosome 9 orphons, were left out of the earlier analysis of several hundred of the donors. Most CMV-associated TCR beta chains appeared to be HLA-restricted in a later analysis, and the HLA associations seemed to be driven largely by CMV exposure. The presence/absence analyses assumed that sequencing depth was roughly uniform across donors, and that assumption may not be true. While some public TCRs were present in many individuals, most TCR sequences turned up only very rarely across donors. The classifier was reported to diagnose cytomegalovirus status with high specificity and sensitivity in both the original and validation cohorts. A later analysis found that HLA-associated TCR beta chains were more clonally expanded and had lower generation probabilities than equally common non-associated chains. According to the authors, the approach could potentially be generalized to other disease states and immunological phenotypes. The 87-base-pair reads could not distinguish some IMGT-functional V segments, including TRBV6-2 and TRBV6-3, so those segments were excluded. According to a later analysis, parvovirus B19, influenza, CMV and Epstein-Barr virus appeared linked to several top co-occurrence clusters. Linkage disequilibrium might explain the correlated functional status among segregating V segments, but an unknown experimental factor could not be excluded. This cohort had only TCR beta chains sequenced, and the lack of alpha or paired-chain data limited which features could be detected. The sequencing pipeline was judged likely to have produced a cluster of highly shared sequence variants as a technical artifact. In vitro tests confirmed that a few of the cytomegalovirus-associated TCR beta chains recognize cytomegalovirus antigens. A further reported finding was that TCR beta sequences accurately predicted the HLA-A and HLA-B alleles for most subjects in the first cohort. At a false discovery rate of 0.05, a later analysis linked 15,000 to 20,000 TCR beta sequences to specific HLA alleles. According to a later genetic analysis, donors in an Asian-associated ancestry cluster had fewer N-insertions in productive TCRs than the roughly 670-donor mean. A later genetic analysis associated a missense DCLRE1C variant with V-gene and J-gene trimming of TCR beta chains, and an independent cohort replicated the association. In an earlier analysis of some 500 of the donors, most TCR beta V segments appeared in productive rearrangements about 87% or about 30% of the time, broadly matching IMGT annotations.

This receptor was taken from a male donor in good health and CMV-seronegative. The chain is assembled from TRBV9 and TRBJ1-1; tentative D gene TRBD1, with 6 bases matching. Sequenced sample: PBMCs. This receptor carries the CDR3 CASSVGDRPVGKEAFF. The nucleotide sequence is given as TGTGCCAGCAGCGTAGGTGACAGGCCGGTGGGGAAGGAAGCTTTCTTT.